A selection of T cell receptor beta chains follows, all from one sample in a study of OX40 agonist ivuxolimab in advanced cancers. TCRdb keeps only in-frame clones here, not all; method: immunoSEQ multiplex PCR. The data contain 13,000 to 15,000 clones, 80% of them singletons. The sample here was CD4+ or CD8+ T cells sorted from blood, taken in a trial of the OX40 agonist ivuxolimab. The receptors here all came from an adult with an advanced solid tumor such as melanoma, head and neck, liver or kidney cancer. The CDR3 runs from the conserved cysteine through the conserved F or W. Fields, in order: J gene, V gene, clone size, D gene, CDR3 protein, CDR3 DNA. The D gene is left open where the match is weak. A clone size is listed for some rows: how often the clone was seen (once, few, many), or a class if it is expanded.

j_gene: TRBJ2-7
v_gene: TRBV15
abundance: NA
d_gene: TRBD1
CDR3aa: CATSGVGTGRREQYF
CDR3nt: TGTGCCACCAGCGGAGTCGGGACAGGGAGGCGCGAGCAGTACTTC

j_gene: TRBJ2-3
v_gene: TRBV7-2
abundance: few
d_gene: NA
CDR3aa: CASNYYLEFTSTDTQYF
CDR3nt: TGTGCCAGCAACTACTACCTGGAGTTCACTAGCACAGATACGCAGTATTTT

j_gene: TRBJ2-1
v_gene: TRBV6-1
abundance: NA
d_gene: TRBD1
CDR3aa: CASQSGGTYNEQFF
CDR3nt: TGTGCCAGTCAGTCAGGGGGAACCTACAATGAGCAGTTCTTC

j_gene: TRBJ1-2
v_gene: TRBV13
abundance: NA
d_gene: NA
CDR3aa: CASSDFSYYGYTF
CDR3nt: TGTGCCAGCAGCGACTTCAGTTATTATGGCTACACCTTC

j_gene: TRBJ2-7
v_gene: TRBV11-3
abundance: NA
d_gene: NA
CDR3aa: CASRPDSYNSYEQYF
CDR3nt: TGTGCCAGCAGGCCGGACAGCTACAACTCCTACGAGCAGTACTTC

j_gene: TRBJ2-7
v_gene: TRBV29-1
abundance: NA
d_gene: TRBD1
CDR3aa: CSVEAPRQGAYEQYF
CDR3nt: TGCAGCGTTGAGGCACCGAGACAGGGGGCCTACGAGCAGTACTTC

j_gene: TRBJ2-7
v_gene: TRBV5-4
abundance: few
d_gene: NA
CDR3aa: CASSFQGSGEQYF
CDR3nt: TGTGCCAGCAGCTTTCAGGGGTCTGGAGAGCAGTACTTC

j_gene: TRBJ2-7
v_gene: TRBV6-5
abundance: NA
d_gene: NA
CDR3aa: CASGLTVREQYF
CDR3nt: TGTGCCAGCGGTCTAACCGTGAGGGAGCAGTACTTC

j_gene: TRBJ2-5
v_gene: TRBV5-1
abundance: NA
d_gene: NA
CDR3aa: CASPQETQYF
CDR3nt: TGCGCCAGCCCGCAAGAGACCCAGTACTTC

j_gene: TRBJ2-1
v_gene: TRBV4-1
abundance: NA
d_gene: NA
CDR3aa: CASSHETGTSYNEQFF
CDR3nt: TGCGCCAGCAGCCACGAAACAGGAACTTCCTACAATGAGCAGTTCTTC

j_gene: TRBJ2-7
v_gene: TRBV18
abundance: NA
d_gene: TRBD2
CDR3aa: CASSPDGGGTYEQYF
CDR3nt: TGTGCCAGCTCACCGGACGGGGGAGGGACCTACGAGCAGTACTTC

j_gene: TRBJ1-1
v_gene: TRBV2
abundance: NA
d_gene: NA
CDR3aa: CASSGGSGATEAFF
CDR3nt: TGTGCCAGCAGTGGGGGCAGCGGGGCCACTGAAGCTTTCTTT

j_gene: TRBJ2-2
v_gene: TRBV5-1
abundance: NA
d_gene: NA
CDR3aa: CASSFRQFTGELFF
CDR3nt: TGCGCCAGCAGCTTTCGACAATTCACCGGGGAGCTGTTTTTT

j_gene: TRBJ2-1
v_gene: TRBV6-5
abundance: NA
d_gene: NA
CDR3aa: CASSYVGNNEQFF
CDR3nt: TGTGCCAGCAGTTACGTAGGGAACAATGAGCAGTTCTTC

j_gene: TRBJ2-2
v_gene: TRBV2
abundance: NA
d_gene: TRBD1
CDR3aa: CASSARSRGSTGELFF
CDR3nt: TGTGCCAGCAGTGCTAGAAGCAGGGGGAGCACCGGGGAGCTGTTTTTT

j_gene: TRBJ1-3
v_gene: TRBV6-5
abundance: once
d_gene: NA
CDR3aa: CASSYSIAYSGNTIYF
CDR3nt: TGTGCCAGCAGTTACTCGATCGCCTACTCTGGAAACACCATATATTTT

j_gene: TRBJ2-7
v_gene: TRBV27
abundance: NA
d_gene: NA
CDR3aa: CASSRAPDEQYF
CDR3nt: TGTGCCAGCAGCAGGGCCCCCGACGAGCAGTACTTC

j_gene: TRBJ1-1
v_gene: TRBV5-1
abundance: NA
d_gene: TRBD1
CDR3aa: CASSYGTGERVSDTEAFF
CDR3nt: TGCGCCAGCAGCTACGGGACAGGGGAAAGGGTTTCGGACACTGAAGCTTTCTTT